Following are 11 T cell receptor beta chains from one sample sequenced in a study of yellow fever vaccine responses in identical twins. TCRdb re-derived calls from the RT-PCR reads in MiXCR, one entry per CDR3 protein. Of around 570 distinct CDR3 sequences in the sample, 77% were seen once. Sequences were derived from T cells from blood (PBMCs), unsorted or a sorted subset (not recorded which), sampled before or after yellow fever vaccination (not recorded which). Receptors were obtained from a female donor who received the yellow fever vaccine.

V usage is TRBV12-3 or TRBV12-4 and J usage is TRBJ2-1; the match to TRBD2 covers 8 bases. V lost 3 bases and J lost 2; bases outside the gene matches: 3. CDR3 length: 15 residues. The CDR3 sequence: CASSFPGGPYNEQFF. CDR3 DNA sequence: TGTGCCAGCAGTTTTCCGGGGGGGCCCTACAATGAGCAGTTCTTC.

The chain recombines TRBV4-3 with TRBJ1-2, with a tentative D call TRBD1 (6 bases). The CDR3 has 15 residues. Germline CDR1 LGHNA, CDR2 YSLEER. The germline V and J ends were trimmed by 0 bases and 4 bases, with 12 bases remaining between them. The CDR3 here is CASSQELQGIYGYTF. The CDR3 DNA reads as TGCGCCAGCAGCCAAGAGCTTCAGGGGATCTATGGCTACACCTTC.

V is TRBV7-9 and J is TRBJ2-2; 12 positions match TRBD2. There are 17 residues in the CDR3. Germline loops: CDR1 SEHNR, CDR2 FQNEAQ (reference sequence). V dropped 6 bases and J dropped 2; count of bases not matched to a gene: 7. The CDR3 loop is CASRRRLAGANTGELFF. The CDR3 DNA reads TGTGCCAGCAGACGGAGACTAGCGGGGGCCAACACCGGGGAGCTGTTTTTT.

Only one count was recorded for this clonotype. The chain employs TRBV6-5 and TRBJ2-1; D is uncertain. Trimming cost V 2 bases and J 9 bases, with 14 bases left between them. The CDR3 sequence is 14 residues long. Per the germline V gene, CDR1 is MNHEY and CDR2 is SVGAGI. The CDR3, as DNA: TGTGCCAGCAGTTACCTAGGGCCCGTCGGTGAGCAGTTCTTC. It codes for CASSYLGPVGEQFF.

The J gene is TRBJ1-2, the V gene TRBV6-5, with D perhaps matching TRBD1 (5 bases). The germline V gene encodes CDR1 MNHEY and CDR2 SVGAGI. V shed 0 bases and J shed 7 bases, with 15 bases lying between them. The CDR3 is made up of 15 amino acids. CDR3 sequence reads: CASSYSSAGTAGYTF. The CDR3 bases are TGTGCCAGCAGTTACTCGAGCGCGGGGACTGCTGGCTACACCTTC.

The chain employs TRBV18 and TRBJ1-1, with TRBD1 as a possible D gene (6 bases). CDR3 length equals 14 residues. Deletions cut 6 bases from V and 0 bases from J, with 11 bases between. Germline lookup yields CDR1 KGHSH and CDR2 LQKENI. CDR3 loop: CASSLDRMNTEAFF. CDR3 DNA: TGTGCCAGCTCCCTAGACAGGATGAACACTGAAGCTTTCTTT.

The gene calls are TRBV6-2 or TRBV6-3 and TRBJ2-5; the match to TRBD2 covers 10 bases. The V segment lost 7 bases and the J segment 4 bases; nucleotides outside the gene matches: 6. Germline CDR1 and CDR2: MNHEY and SVGEGT. The CDR3 has 14 amino acids. CDR3 DNA sequence: TGTGCCAGCACGGCGGGACTAGCGAGAGAGACCCAGTACTTC. Translation gives CASTAGLARETQYF.

The chain recombines TRBV11-1 with TRBJ2-5; TRBD2 matches 10 bases. In germline, CDR1 is SGHAT, CDR2 FQDESV (reference sequence). The trim removed 4 bases at V and 1 base at J, leaving 9 bases unmatched. CDR3 length: 17 residues. The CDR3 sequence is CASSSLLAGGTQETQYF. In nucleotides, the CDR3 is TGTGCCAGCAGCTCGTTATTAGCGGGAGGTACCCAAGAGACCCAGTACTTC.

The V and J genes are TRBV5-3 and TRBJ2-1; possible D gene TRBD1, 6 bases. TRBV5-3 is reported as an ORF; its role is uncertain. The V gene lost 8 bases and the J gene lost 6 bases, with 18 bases spanning the gap. The CDR3 extends over 14 amino acids. As DNA, the CDR3 is TGTGCCAGCACTTATAGGGGGTTGGGCAATGAGCAGTTCTTC. It codes for CASTYRGLGNEQFF.

The rearrangement joins TRBV4-1 to TRBJ2-7, with 9 positions matching TRBD1. CDR3 size: 16 residues. V dropped 1 base and J dropped 0; count of bases not matched to a gene: 4. The germline V gene has CDR1 MGHRA and CDR2 YSYEKL. CDR3: CASSQGTGASSYEQYF. In DNA form, the CDR3 reads TGCGCCAGCAGCCAAGGGACAGGGGCCTCCTCCTACGAGCAGTACTTC.

Only one count was recorded for this clonotype. The chain links TRBV11-1 to TRBJ2-7, with 9 bases matching TRBD2. The V and J ends lost 5 bases and 2 bases, in that order; junction bases with no gene match: 7. The CDR3 extends over 15 amino acids. Germline CDR1 and CDR2: SGHAT and FQDESV (reference sequence). CDR3 in amino acids: CASSAGTSMTYEQYF. DNA for the CDR3: TGTGCCAGCAGCGCGGGGACTAGCATGACCTACGAGCAGTACTTC. Combining the CDR3 with reference TRBV11-1 and TRBJ2-7 gives the whole variable domain EAEVAQSPRYKITEKSQAVAFWCDPISGHATLYWYRQILGQGPELLVQFQDESVVDDSQLPKDRFSAERLKGVDSTLKIQPAELGDSAMYLCASSAGTSMTYEQYFGPGTRLTVT.